The 24 T cell receptor beta chains below were found in one sample sequenced in a study of blood T cell repertoires in COVID-19. Produced via immunoSEQ multiplex PCR; TCRdb's table is partial and in-frame only. The sample includes just over 650,000 clones, more than 80% of them seen just once. The sample taken for sequencing was peripheral blood. The receptors derive from a woman under 30 with acute or convalescent COVID-19.

The chain joins TRBV6-5 to TRBJ1-2, with TRBD1 as a possible D gene (6 bases). Germline V gene lookup returns CDR1 MNHEY and CDR2 SVGAGI. Trimming removed 4 bases from V and 8 bases from J, with 14 bases in between. CDR3 length: 13 residues. In DNA, the CDR3 is TGTGCCAGCAGTTCACAGGGCAGTGAGGGCTACACCTTC. Translated: CASSSQGSEGYTF.

This chain connects TRBV19 to TRBJ2-7, with 8 nucleotides matching TRBD1. This CDR3 has 15 residues. Trimming took 3 bases from V and 2 from J; bases not matched to a gene: 6. In germline, CDR1 is LNHDA, CDR2 SQIVND (reference sequence). The CDR3 nucleotides read TGTGCCAGTAGTATGAAGGGGACAGGAACCTACGAGCAGTACTTC. Translated, it gives CASSMKGTGTYEQYF. Complete variable domain (other parts from reference TRBV19 and TRBJ2-7): DGGITQSPKYLFRKEGQNVTLSCEQNLNHDAMYWYRQDPGQGLRLIYYSQIVNDFQKGDIAEGYSVSREKKESFPLTVTSAQKNPTAFYLCASSMKGTGTYEQYFGPGTRLTVT.

This clone was recorded once. The genes are TRBV4-1 and TRBJ1-2; 7 nucleotides match TRBD1. Germline V lookup: CDR1 MGHRA, CDR2 YSYEKL. The ends lost 1 base at V and 7 bases at J; junction bases unmatched: 6. The CDR3 contains 14 residues. The CDR3 is CASSQGDSSPGYTF. The CDR3 coding sequence is TGCGCCAGCAGCCAAGGGGACAGTTCCCCTGGCTACACCTTC.

The chain has TRBV7-2 and TRBJ2-1; 7 bases agree with TRBD2. Germline CDR1 is SGHTA and CDR2 is FQGNSA. The J segment lost 0 bases and the V segment lost 5 bases, leaving 4 bases of the junction unmatched. The CDR3 runs 15 residues. The CDR3, as DNA: TGTGCCAGCAGCCCTAGCGGTAACTCCTACAATGAGCAGTTCTTC. This codes for CASSPSGNSYNEQFF.

This rearrangement joins TRBV14 to TRBJ1-4; 8 bases are a match to TRBD1. The germline V gene encodes CDR1 SGHDN and CDR2 FVKESK. CDR3 length: 15 residues. Losses at the gene ends were 4 bases for V and 6 bases for J; bases not matched to a gene: 7. The CDR3 bases are TGTGCCAGCAGCCTTAATACAGGGGGATATGAAAAACTGTTTTTT. Protein product: CASSLNTGGYEKLFF.

The chain has TRBV7-2 and TRBJ2-7, with D hard to call. Germline CDR1 and CDR2: SGHTA and FQGNSA. CDR3 length: 13 residues. The germline V and J ends were trimmed by 3 bases and 4 bases, with 10 bases remaining between them. CDR3 DNA sequence: TGTGCCAGCAGCTTTTCCGGTTTTTACGAGCAGTACTTC. Amino acid sequence: CASSFSGFYEQYF.

V is TRBV11-2 and J is TRBJ1-1, with TRBD1 identical over 7 bases. CDR3 length: 16 amino acids. Per the germline V gene, CDR1 is SGHAT and CDR2 is FQNNGV. The V gene end was trimmed by 5 bases and the J gene end by 0 bases; junction bases not matched to a gene: 9. This CDR3 reads CASSPRTGAMNTEAFF. The CDR3 region has the DNA TGTGCCAGCAGCCCACGGACAGGCGCCATGAACACTGAAGCTTTCTTT.

The chain combines TRBV6-5 with TRBJ1-1, with TRBD1 matching over 7 bases. CDR3 length: 16 residues. V gave up 0 bases and J gave up 4 bases; unmatched junction bases: 8. Germline V gene sequence: CDR1 MNHEY, CDR2 SVGAGI. CDR3 coding DNA: TGTGCCAGCAGTTACTCGCAGTCAGGGGGGTCCACTGAAGCTTTCTTT. Protein sequence: CASSYSQSGGSTEAFF.

The V gene is TRBV7-2, the J gene TRBJ1-1, with TRBD1 matching over 7 bases. V trimming: 4 bases; J trimming: 3 bases; junction bases outside the gene matches: 5. The germline V gene has CDR1 SGHTA and CDR2 FQGNSA. The CDR3 is made up of 14 amino acids. The DNA for the CDR3 is TGTGCCAGCAGCTGGTACAGGGGTGACACTGAAGCTTTCTTT. Protein product: CASSWYRGDTEAFF.

The CDR3 nucleotides are TGTGCCAGCAGAGGGTACCGGGGGGGAGTACGAACCACAGATACGCAGTATTTT. It is translated as CASRGYRGGVRTTDTQYF. This sequence joins TRBV27 and TRBJ2-3, with 8 bases fitting TRBD2. The CDR3 is 18 residues long. The V gene end was trimmed by 6 bases and the J gene end by 2 bases; junction bases not matched to a gene: 16. CDR1 is MNHEY, CDR2 SMNVEV, per germline (reference sequence).

The chain combines TRBV30 with TRBJ1-6; no clear D gene. CDR1 and CDR2 (germline): GTSNPN, SVGIG (reference sequence). This CDR3 is 15 amino acids long. Deletions cut 0 bases from V and 7 bases from J, with 13 bases between. The CDR3 sequence: CAWSVLWAANSPLHF. CDR3 in DNA: TGTGCCTGGAGTGTACTCTGGGCAGCCAATTCACCCCTCCACTTT. The variable domain in full, completed from reference TRBV30 and TRBJ1-6, reads SQTIHQWPATLVQPVGSPLSLECTVEGTSNPNLYWYRQAAGRGLQLLFYSVGIGQISSEVPQNLSASRPQDRQFILSSKKLLLSDSGFYLCAWSVLWAANSPLHFGNGTRLTVT.

The sample holds one count of this clone. The V call is TRBV9, the J call TRBJ2-2; D unresolved. Per germline, CDR1 SGDLS and CDR2 YYNGEE. V dropped 3 bases and J dropped 4 bases, with 7 bases sitting between them. The CDR3 spans 13 residues. CDR3 in DNA: TGTGCCAGCAGCGAATGGGCCACCGGGGAGCTGTTTTTT. Its protein is CASSEWATGELFF.

This chain links TRBV9 with TRBJ2-7, with D perhaps matching TRBD2 (7 bases). The length of the CDR3 is 15 residues. Trimming cost V 0 bases and J 2 bases, with 12 bases left between them. CDR1 and CDR2 (germline): SGDLS, YYNGEE. The CDR3 nucleotides are TGTGCCAGCAGCGTAGGCGGGGGCCCTACCTACGAGCAGTACTTC. Translation: CASSVGGGPTYEQYF.

The chain uses TRBV27 and TRBJ1-3, with D possibly TRBD1 on 6 matching bases. The V gene lost 3 bases and the J gene lost 2 bases, with 11 bases spanning the gap. This CDR3 is built from 15 residues. Germline CDR1 reads MNHEY; CDR2 reads SMNVEV (reference sequence). This CDR3 reads CASSFQGRAGNTIYF. As DNA, the CDR3 is TGTGCCAGCAGTTTCCAGGGGAGAGCTGGAAACACCATATATTTT.

CDR3 sequence reads: CASSSPTGGTSSYNSPLHF. CDR3 DNA: TGTGCCAGCAGCTCCCCGACAGGGGGTACGAGCTCCTATAATTCACCCCTCCACTTT. The chain carries TRBV11-2 and TRBJ1-6, with TRBD1 matching 9 bases. The junction had 10 bases not matched to a gene; V was cut back by 4 bases and J by 0 bases. The CDR3 is 19 residues long. CDR1 is SGHAT, CDR2 FQNNGV, per germline.

This chain uses TRBV6-1 with TRBJ1-6; no clear D gene. This CDR3 comprises 13 residues. V lost 3 bases, J lost 7 bases, and 7 bases lay in between. In germline, CDR1 is MNHNS, CDR2 SASEGT. The CDR3 DNA is TGTGCCAGCAGTGACAGCGGGAATTCACCCCTCCACTTT. It is translated as CASSDSGNSPLHF.

This chain joins TRBV6-5 and TRBJ2-1; TRBD2 agrees at 7 bases. The CDR3 spans 15 residues. Germline CDR1 MNHEY, CDR2 SVGAGI. The junction had 13 bases not matched to a gene; V was cut back by 6 bases and J by 8 bases. The CDR3, as DNA: TGTGCCAGCAGAGTCGGGAGGAGAATTTTCGATGAGCAGTTCTTC. As protein: CASRVGRRIFDEQFF.

The V and J genes are TRBV30 and TRBJ1-2; maybe TRBD1 (6 bases). Germline CDR1 is GTSNPN and CDR2 is SVGIG (reference sequence). V dropped 2 bases and J dropped 4 bases, with 26 bases sitting between them. This CDR3 is built from 18 residues. CDR3 region: CAWSRRGGLDRQTYGYTF. CDR3 nucleotide sequence: TGTGCCTGGAGTAGGAGAGGTGGTCTAGACAGGCAAACCTATGGCTACACCTTC.

This chain joins TRBV4-2 and TRBJ1-2, with TRBD1 identical over 10 bases. Germline trimming cut 1 base from V and 2 bases from J; bases unmatched to any gene: 4. The CDR3 has 16 residues. Germline values: CDR1 LGHNA, CDR2 YNFKEQ. CDR3 bases: TGTGCCAGCAGCCAAGTCCCGGGACAGGGGAACTATGGCTACACCTTC. Translating gives CASSQVPGQGNYGYTF.

V gene TRBV13 combines with J gene TRBJ1-2, with 9 positions matching TRBD1. The germline V gene has CDR1 PRHDT and CDR2 FYEKMQ (reference sequence). This CDR3 has 15 residues. V was pared by 4 bases and J by 3 bases, with 6 bases of the junction left unmatched. CDR3 nucleotide sequence: TGTGCCAGCAGCTCGGGACAGGGACTCGACTATGGCTACACCTTC. Protein: CASSSGQGLDYGYTF.

This sequence joins TRBV7-2 and TRBJ1-1, with D perhaps TRBD1 (5 bases). This CDR3 has 13 amino acids. The V and J ends lost 4 bases and 6 bases respectively, with 12 bases between them. CDR1 SGHTA and CDR2 FQGNSA come from the germline V gene. The CDR3 reads CASSSQGRPEAFF. Here the CDR3 DNA reads TGTGCCAGCAGCTCCCAGGGTAGGCCTGAAGCTTTCTTT.

This clone was seen more than once but under ten times. The V and J genes are TRBV2 and TRBJ1-1; D unclear. The V gene lost 2 bases and the J gene lost 10 bases, with 11 bases spanning the gap. The germline V gene encodes CDR1 SNHLY and CDR2 FYNNEI. CDR3 size: 12 residues. The CDR3 nucleotides are TGTGCCAGCAGTGAATGGGCTGAGAGAGCTTTCTTT. Translated, it gives CASSEWAERAFF.

The rearrangement links TRBV5-6 to TRBJ2-7, with TRBD1 identical over 7 bases. The trim removed 3 bases at V and 3 bases at J, leaving 6 bases unmatched. CDR1 and CDR2 (germline): SGHDT, YYEEEE. The CDR3 extends over 14 amino acids. The CDR3 here is CASSSTGVIYEQYF. DNA of the CDR3: TGTGCCAGCAGCTCAACAGGGGTTATCTACGAGCAGTACTTC.

This clone was observed once. This chain joins TRBV7-8 and TRBJ1-5, with 7 bases that match TRBD1. Germline CDR1 SGHVS, CDR2 FQNEAQ. The CDR3 consists of 15 residues. Germline trimming cut 4 bases from V and 7 bases from J; bases unmatched to any gene: 10. The CDR3 sequence is CASSSETGVRQPQHF. CDR3 DNA sequence: TGTGCCAGCAGCTCAGAAACAGGGGTTCGACAGCCCCAGCATTTT.